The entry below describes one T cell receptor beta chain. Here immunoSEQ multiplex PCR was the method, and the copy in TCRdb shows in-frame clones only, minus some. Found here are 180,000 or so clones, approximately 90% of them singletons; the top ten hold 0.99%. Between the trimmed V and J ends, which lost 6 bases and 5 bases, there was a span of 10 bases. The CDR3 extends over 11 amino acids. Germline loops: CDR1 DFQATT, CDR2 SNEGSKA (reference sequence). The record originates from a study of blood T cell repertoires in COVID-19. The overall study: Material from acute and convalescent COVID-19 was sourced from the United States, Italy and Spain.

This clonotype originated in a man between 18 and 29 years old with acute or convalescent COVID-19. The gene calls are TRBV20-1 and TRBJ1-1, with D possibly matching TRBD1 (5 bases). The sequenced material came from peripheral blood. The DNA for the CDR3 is TGCAGTGCCCGGGGGGGGACTGAAGCTTTCTTT. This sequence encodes CSARGGTEAFF.